This TCR beta chain emerged from a study of CD8 T cells in ankylosing spondylitis. Each CDR3 protein gets one entry after TCRdb re-called the 5' RACE reads with MiXCR. The sample lists about 220,000 distinct CDR3 sequences; 8% to 11% were seen once. This clonotype was picked up a small number of times. The CDR3 has 14 residues. Looked up from germline, CDR1 is LGHDT and CDR2 is YNNKEL (reference sequence). Trimming pared 4 bases from V and 2 bases from J, leaving 12 bases between. The sequence came from a male donor with ankylosing spondylitis or in good health (not recorded which). Sequenced input: blood, either unsorted or a sorted T cell fraction (not recorded which). This chain uses TRBV3-1 with TRBJ2-7, with D unclear. The CDR3 reads CASSLEGAAYEQYF. The CDR3 nucleotides read TGTGCCAGCAGCCTAGAAGGCGCAGCCTACGAGCAGTACTTC.